Shown below are 25 T cell receptor beta chains from a single sample sequenced in a study of T cell changes during pregnancy in multiple sclerosis (dated by TCRdb to between 2018 and 2021). To prepare the library, the immunoSEQ multiplex PCR assay was applied. The clones in this table, taken by TCRdb from immuneACCESS, are in-frame only. Not every clone is retained; where verified, under half of the shortfall comes from an unresolved V gene, and the cause of the rest is unknown. This sample has about 40,000 clones in its table, and roughly 90% of those were observed once. The ten largest clones represent more than 7% of the sample. The sequenced sample was CD8+ T cells from peripheral blood mononuclear cells, obtained before pregnancy. The receptors come from a female donor with multiple sclerosis, enrolled in a pregnancy study.

The rearrangement links TRBV28 to TRBJ2-1; 13 bases fit TRBD2. Germline V gene sequence: CDR1 MDHEN, CDR2 SYDVKM. The length of the CDR3 is 15 residues. V lost 4 bases and J lost 9; bases outside the gene matches: 6. The CDR3, as DNA: TGTGCCAGCAGTTCAACTAGCGGGAGGGCCGGTGAGCAGTTCTTC. Protein sequence: CASSSTSGRAGEQFF. The full variable domain, completed using reference TRBV28 and TRBJ2-1, is DVKVTQSSRYLVKRTGEKVFLECVQDMDHENMFWYRQDPGLGLRLIYFSYDVKMKEKGDIPEGYSVSREKKERFSLILESASTNQTSMYLCASSSTSGRAGEQFFGPGTRLTVL.

V gene TRBV28 combines with J gene TRBJ2-1; the match to TRBD2 covers 15 bases. The CDR3 extends over 19 amino acids. CDR1 MDHEN and CDR2 SYDVKM come from the germline V gene. V lost 2 bases to trimming and J lost 9 bases; unmatched junction nucleotides: 14. This CDR3 is CASSLAGLAGGLQNREQFF. The CDR3 bases are TGTGCCAGCAGTTTAGCGGGACTAGCGGGAGGTCTTCAAAACCGTGAGCAGTTCTTC.

The chain employs TRBV4-1 and TRBJ1-5, with D tentatively TRBD1 (6 bases). Deletions cut 4 bases from V and 0 bases from J, with 10 bases between. This CDR3 has 15 residues. Per germline, CDR1 MGHRA and CDR2 YSYEKL. CDR3 region: CASSLLQGSNQPQHF. As DNA, the CDR3 is TGCGCCAGCAGCCTCCTACAGGGTAGCAATCAGCCCCAGCATTTT.

V usage is TRBV7-9 and J usage is TRBJ2-1; 9 positions agree with TRBD2. CDR1 and CDR2 (germline): SEHNR, FQNEAQ (reference sequence). V was pared by 3 bases and J by 8 bases, with 8 bases of the junction left unmatched. The CDR3 contains 15 residues. The CDR3 DNA follows: TGTGCCAGCAGCTTTCCGCGGGAGGGCCCGCATGAGCAGTTCTTC. Protein: CASSFPREGPHEQFF.

This clone was seen once. This rearrangement joins TRBV7-6 to TRBJ2-7, with 8 positions matching TRBD1. From germline, CDR1 is SGHVS and CDR2 FNYEAQ. The CDR3 length is 14 residues. The trim removed 0 bases at V and 3 bases at J, leaving 1 base unmatched. The CDR3 is CASSLAGQGYEQYF. Here the CDR3 DNA reads TGTGCCAGCAGCTTAGCCGGACAGGGCTACGAGCAGTACTTC. Looking up the rest from reference TRBV7-6 and TRBJ2-7 gives the full variable domain: GAGVSQSPRYKVTKRGQDVALRCDPISGHVSLYWYRQALGQGPEFLTYFNYEAQQDKSGLPNDRFSAERPEGSISTLTIQRTEQRDSAMYRCASSLAGQGYEQYFGPGTRLTVT.

This clone was seen only once. The V gene is TRBV11-2, the J gene TRBJ2-1, with 8 bases that match TRBD2. CDR1 SGHAT and CDR2 FQNNGV come from the germline V gene. This CDR3 spans 18 amino acids. V shed 3 bases, J shed 0 bases, and the junction held 10 bases outside the gene matches. In DNA form, the CDR3 reads TGTGCCAGCAGCTTTGAACTAGCGGACTTGAGCTCCTACAATGAGCAGTTCTTC. Its protein product is CASSFELADLSSYNEQFF.

The chain recombines TRBV4-1 with TRBJ2-1, with 8 bases fitting TRBD2. The CDR3 spans 16 residues. Per the germline V gene, CDR1 is MGHRA and CDR2 is YSYEKL. With V trimmed by 0 bases and J by 9 bases, 10 bases remained unmatched. The CDR3 sequence is CASSQEGLGGRLEQFF. The CDR3 DNA reads as TGCGCCAGCAGCCAAGAGGGTTTGGGCGGGAGGCTTGAGCAGTTCTTC.

The chain recombines TRBV27 with TRBJ2-7; 8 bases map to TRBD1. The CDR3 is made up of 15 amino acids. Germline CDR1 MNHEY, CDR2 SMNVEV (reference sequence). V lost 6 bases, J lost 3 bases, and 10 bases stayed unmatched. The CDR3 protein is CASSPSRTGSYEQYF. The DNA for the CDR3 is TGTGCCAGCAGCCCATCCCGGACAGGGAGCTACGAGCAGTACTTC.

In this sample, this clone turned up once. The chain is built from TRBV19 and TRBJ2-2; D gene uncertain. V was trimmed by 3 bases and J by 7 bases, leaving 9 bases between them. Germline V gene lookup returns CDR1 LNHDA and CDR2 SQIVND (reference sequence). CDR3 size: 13 residues. CDR3 residues: CASSIATDGELFF. In DNA, the CDR3 is TGTGCCAGTAGTATCGCCACAGACGGGGAGCTGTTTTTT. Using reference TRBV19 and TRBJ2-2 for the parts outside the CDR3, the full variable domain is DGGITQSPKYLFRKEGQNVTLSCEQNLNHDAMYWYRQDPGQGLRLIYYSQIVNDFQKGDIAEGYSVSREKKESFPLTVTSAQKNPTAFYLCASSIATDGELFFGEGSRLTVL.

This chain uses TRBV7-6 with TRBJ2-2, with 7 bases aligning to TRBD2. The V segment lost 1 base and the J segment 5 bases; nucleotides outside the gene matches: 7. Germline V CDR1 and CDR2: SGHVS, FNYEAQ. CDR3 size: 16 residues. The DNA for the CDR3 is TGTGCCAGCAGCTTAGTTTCAGGGAGGGGAACCGGGGAGCTGTTTTTT. Protein: CASSLVSGRGTGELFF.

This clone is categorized as medium-sized. The CDR3 DNA reads TGTGCCAGCTCACCACCGGTCCGCGTCTACGAGCAGTACTTC. This translates into CASSPPVRVYEQYF. The rearrangement joins TRBV18 to TRBJ2-7; D is unresolved. This CDR3 region has 14 residues. The V gene's germline CDR1 is KGHSH and CDR2 LQKENI. The V gene lost 0 bases and the J gene lost 3 bases, with 9 bases spanning the gap. The variable domain in full, with the rest retrieved from reference TRBV18 and TRBJ2-7, is NAGVMQNPRHLVRRRGQEARLRCSPMKGHSHVYWYRQLPEEGLKFMVYLQKENIIDESGMPKERFSAEFPKEGPSILRIQQVVRGDSAAYFCASSPPVRVYEQYFGPGTRLTVT.

The chain is built from TRBV7-9 and TRBJ2-3, with no clear D. The germline V and J ends were trimmed by 5 bases and 2 bases, with 14 bases remaining between them. The CDR3 totals 15 residues. Germline values: CDR1 SEHNR, CDR2 FQNEAQ (reference sequence). The chain's CDR3 is CASSPLATSTDTQYF. The CDR3 DNA sequence: TGTGCCAGCAGCCCCCTCGCTACCTCCACAGATACGCAGTATTTT.

This clone was seen a single time. The chain employs TRBV5-4 and TRBJ2-1; D is unclear. With 0 bases removed from V and 4 bases from J, the gap between germline ends came to 5 bases. Germline V gene sequence: CDR1 SGHNT, CDR2 YYREEE (reference sequence). The length of the CDR3 is 13 residues. The CDR3 here is CASSLETYNEQFF. The DNA for the CDR3 is TGTGCCAGCAGCTTGGAGACTTACAATGAGCAGTTCTTC.

The chain combines TRBV2 with TRBJ2-1; D may be TRBD2 (6 bases). CDR1 and CDR2 (germline): SNHLY, FYNNEI. This CDR3 region has 16 residues. Trimming took 6 bases from V and 2 from J, leaving 17 bases between them. The CDR3 DNA reads TGTGCCAGCAGCTCGCCCTTAGGGGAGGCCTACAATGAGCAGTTCTTC. Amino acid sequence: CASSSPLGEAYNEQFF.

V is TRBV27 and J is TRBJ2-1; possible D gene TRBD2, 5 bases. Trimming left V 6 bases short and J 5 bases short, with 14 bases between. The CDR3 runs to 14 residues. Germline assignment: CDR1 MNHEY and CDR2 SMNVEV (reference sequence). CDR3 region: CASRDQRRDNEQFF. Written as DNA, the CDR3 is TGTGCCAGCAGAGATCAGCGGAGAGACAATGAGCAGTTCTTC.

The rearrangement links TRBV7-6 to TRBJ2-3, with unresolved D. The V and J ends lost 1 base and 5 bases respectively, with 4 bases between them. CDR3 length: 12 amino acids. CDR1 SGHVS and CDR2 FNYEAQ come from the germline V gene. The CDR3 is CASSLDIDTQYF. The DNA for the CDR3 is TGTGCCAGCAGCTTAGACATAGATACGCAGTATTTT.

This sequence joins TRBV7-2 and TRBJ2-2; 9 positions agree with TRBD2. The ends lost 4 bases at V and 5 bases at J; junction bases unmatched: 14. Germline V gene sequence: CDR1 SGHTA, CDR2 FQGNSA. CDR3 length: 18 residues. As DNA, the CDR3 is TGTGCCAGCAGCTCCCGGGGGGGCCTAGCGGGACTTACCGGGGAGCTGTTTTTT. It codes for CASSSRGGLAGLTGELFF.

The gene calls are TRBV6-1 and TRBJ2-5; the D is unclear. The V gene lost 2 bases and the J gene lost 5 bases, with 9 bases spanning the gap. The CDR3 sequence is 13 residues long. Germline-derived CDR1 and CDR2 are MNHNS and SASEGT. In DNA form, the CDR3 reads TGTGCCAGCAGTGAATCTAGTCTGGAGACCCAGTACTTC. Translating it yields CASSESSLETQYF.

This sequence joins TRBV19 and TRBJ2-7; TRBD1 matches at 7 bases. V lost 1 base, J lost 3 bases, and 3 bases stayed unmatched. This CDR3 has 14 amino acids. Germline CDR1 reads LNHDA; CDR2 reads SQIVND (reference sequence). The CDR3 is CASSIGTGVYEQYF. In DNA, the CDR3 is TGTGCCAGTAGTATAGGAACAGGGGTCTACGAGCAGTACTTC. The whole variable domain, filled in from reference TRBV19 and TRBJ2-7, reads DGGITQSPKYLFRKEGQNVTLSCEQNLNHDAMYWYRQDPGQGLRLIYYSQIVNDFQKGDIAEGYSVSREKKESFPLTVTSAQKNPTAFYLCASSIGTGVYEQYFGPGTRLTVT.

The chain combines TRBV6-4 with TRBJ1-5, with D perhaps TRBD1 (5 bases). Trimming left V 6 bases short and J 7 bases short, with 25 bases between. This CDR3 region has 17 residues. In germline, CDR1 is MRHNA, CDR2 SNTAGT. Written as DNA, the CDR3 is TGTGCCAGCAGCGAACCGGAGGGACCTCCACCGGGGCAGCCCCAGCATTTT. This sequence encodes CASSEPEGPPPGQPQHF.

CDR3 bases: TGTGCCAGCAGCGGACTAGCGGTGGGCTACGAGCAGTACTTC. Its protein is CASSGLAVGYEQYF. The chain joins TRBV27 to TRBJ2-7; 10 bases are a match to TRBD2. CDR3 length equals 14 residues. Germline assignment: CDR1 MNHEY and CDR2 SMNVEV (reference sequence). Losses at the gene ends were 6 bases for V and 3 bases for J; bases not matched to a gene: 5.

The chain uses TRBV7-9 and TRBJ1-1; D not resolved. With 1 base removed from V and 5 bases from J, the gap between germline ends came to 11 bases. The CDR3 is made up of 14 amino acids. CDR1 is SEHNR, CDR2 FQNEAQ, per germline (reference sequence). CDR3 amino acids: CASSLVSGSTEAFF. The CDR3 bases are TGTGCCAGCAGCTTAGTGAGCGGGAGTACTGAAGCTTTCTTT.

CDR3 nucleotide sequence: TGTGCCAGCTCACCCGGGGGGGAAAGCAATCAGCCCCAGCATTTT. It encodes CASSPGGESNQPQHF. The chain combines TRBV18 with TRBJ1-5, with D perhaps TRBD1 (5 bases). The CDR3 sequence is 15 residues long. Germline assignment: CDR1 KGHSH and CDR2 LQKENI. V lost 3 bases, J lost 1 base, and 10 bases lay in between.

The rearrangement uses TRBV28 and TRBJ2-1; 8 positions agree with TRBD1. The V and J ends lost 8 bases and 6 bases, in that order; junction bases with no gene match: 12. The CDR3 is 15 amino acids. Germline CDR1 reads MDHEN; CDR2 reads SYDVKM. The CDR3 DNA reads TGTGCCAGCGGTCCGGGACAGGCAGTATTCAATGAGCAGTTCTTC. Translated, it gives CASGPGQAVFNEQFF.

The chain links TRBV9 to TRBJ2-3; tentatively, D is TRBD2 (5 bases). V was shortened by 2 bases and J by 6 bases, with 10 bases between the two germline ends. Germline lookup yields CDR1 SGDLS and CDR2 YYNGEE. The CDR3 has 13 residues. CDR3 in amino acids: CASSVLGVDTQYF. For the CDR3, the DNA is TGTGCCAGCAGCGTTCTCGGGGTGGATACGCAGTATTTT.